Each of the 25 T cell receptor beta chains below was sequenced from the same sample in a study of shared clonotypes between healthy human individuals. Sequenced by immunoSEQ multiplex PCR; TCRdb stores in-frame clones only, minus some. The profile shows 2 million to 2.5 million clones, 80% to 95% of them singletons. The source material was naive CD4+ T cells from PBMCs. Sample subset: CD45RA+ positively selected. Every receptor here comes from a man younger than 35 in good health. Some clones in this sample may be carry-over from other donors' samples.

This sequence joins TRBV28 and TRBJ1-4, with 8 bases lining up with TRBD1. V shed 4 bases and J 6 bases; nucleotides not matched to a gene: 7. The CDR3 is 15 residues long. Per the germline V gene, CDR1 is MDHEN and CDR2 is SYDVKM. CDR3 sequence (DNA): TGTGCCAGCAGTTCCACAGGGGGGAGGCATGAAAAACTGTTTTTT. Translated, it gives CASSSTGGRHEKLFF.

The V gene is TRBV5-4, the J gene TRBJ2-3, with TRBD2 identical over 9 bases. This CDR3 region has 16 residues. Germline V gene data show CDR1 as SGHNT and CDR2 as YYREEE (reference sequence). Unmatched junction bases numbered 11, after V lost 5 bases and J lost 4 bases. CDR3 in amino acids: CASSLVAGGFPDTQYF. The CDR3 DNA reads TGTGCCAGCAGTCTTGTGGCGGGAGGGTTTCCAGATACGCAGTATTTT.

The V gene is TRBV19, the J gene TRBJ1-5; D is uncertain. The CDR3 covers 14 residues. Trimming took 5 bases from V and 4 from J, leaving 12 bases between them. The germline gives CDR1 LNHDA, CDR2 SQIVND (reference sequence). The CDR3 protein is CASSLVQPNQPQHF. CDR3 bases: TGTGCCAGTAGTTTGGTACAGCCTAATCAGCCCCAGCATTTT.

V is TRBV28 and J is TRBJ2-7; D is perhaps TRBD1 (5 bases). V was clipped by 2 bases and J by 4 bases, with 24 bases between them. The CDR3 loop spans 18 amino acids. The germline V gene has CDR1 MDHEN and CDR2 SYDVKM. The CDR3 sequence is CASSLAYARQRTYYEQYF. CDR3 DNA: TGTGCCAGCAGTTTAGCTTACGCCCGACAGCGAACTTATTACGAGCAGTACTTC.

Details on this clone: The sample has other DNA sequences that encode this CDR3 too. The rearrangement uses TRBV28 and TRBJ2-5; D assignment may be TRBD1 or TRBD2 (6 bases each). The ends were cut back, 3 bases at V and 5 bases at J, with 13 bases in the middle. The V gene's germline CDR1 is MDHEN and CDR2 SYDVKM. CDR3 length equals 14 residues. CDR3 amino acids: CASSFPRGRETQYF. CDR3 DNA: TGTGCCAGCAGTTTTCCCCGGGGGCGGGAGACCCAGTACTTC.

The chain uses TRBV27 and TRBJ2-1; TRBD2 matches at 12 bases. This CDR3 has 15 residues. Germline lookup yields CDR1 MNHEY and CDR2 SMNVEV (reference sequence). V shed 6 bases and J 6 bases; nucleotides not matched to a gene: 6. CDR3 residues: CASRRLAGVGNEQFF. DNA for the CDR3: TGTGCCAGCAGACGACTAGCGGGAGTGGGCAATGAGCAGTTCTTC.

The V call is TRBV21-1, the J call TRBJ2-5; whether TRBD1, the table's D call, matches the DNA was not checked. TRBV21-1 is designated a pseudogene. There are 14 residues in the CDR3. In DNA, the CDR3 is TGTGCCAGCACCACGGACAGGGGGCGGGAGACCCAGTACTTC. Translated: CASTTDRGRETQYF.

This clone was seen just once. The chain links TRBV18 to TRBJ1-4; a possible D gene is TRBD1 (5 bases). The germline CDR1 and CDR2 sequences are KGHSH and LQKENI. There are 13 residues in the CDR3. Trimming stripped 3 bases from V and 6 bases from J, with 8 bases between. The CDR3 loop is CASSPRGYEKLFF. Here the CDR3 DNA reads TGTGCCAGCTCACCTAGGGGTTATGAAAAACTGTTTTTT.

The chain employs TRBV9 and TRBJ2-5, with TRBD1 as a possible D gene (7 bases). The closer fit of TRBJ2-7 to the DNA end suggests the J call may be wrong. Germline V gene lookup returns CDR1 SGDLS and CDR2 YYNGEE. This CDR3 region has 14 residues. The CDR3 sequence: CASSVGQGGYEQYF. Here the CDR3 DNA reads TGTGCCAGCAGCGTAGGACAGGGAGGCTACGAGCAGTACTTC.

V gene TRBV4-1 combines with J gene TRBJ2-5; 9 bases fit TRBD2. With V trimmed by 1 base and J by 7 bases, 10 bases remained unmatched. The germline V gene has CDR1 MGHRA and CDR2 YSYEKL. There are 16 residues in the CDR3. The CDR3 sequence: CASSQGTSGSRWTQYF. For the CDR3, the DNA is TGCGCCAGCAGCCAAGGAACTAGCGGGTCCCGTTGGACCCAGTACTTC.

This chain connects TRBV18 to TRBJ2-3; D gene ambiguous. This CDR3 is built from 12 residues. V lost 4 bases to trimming and J lost 6 bases, with 8 bases between them. In germline, CDR1 is KGHSH, CDR2 LQKENI. This CDR3 is CASSRLGDTQYF. In nucleotides, the CDR3 is TGTGCCAGCTCACGGTTGGGCGATACGCAGTATTTT. The full variable domain, in which reference TRBV18 and TRBJ2-3 provide the parts outside the CDR3, is NAGVMQNPRHLVRRRGQEARLRCSPMKGHSHVYWYRQLPEEGLKFMVYLQKENIIDESGMPKERFSAEFPKEGPSILRIQQVVRGDSAAYFCASSRLGDTQYFGPGTRLTVL.

This rearrangement joins TRBV7-9 to TRBJ2-3, with D unclear. Trimming removed 5 bases from V and 6 bases from J, with 12 bases in between. Germline V lookup: CDR1 SEHNR, CDR2 FQNEAQ (reference sequence). This CDR3 is built from 13 residues. The CDR3 nucleotides are TGTGCCAGCAGCCCCGGCCTCCCCGATACGCAGTATTTT. Amino acid sequence: CASSPGLPDTQYF.

V gene TRBV27 combines with J gene TRBJ2-2; 7 nucleotides line up with TRBD1. Germline V CDR1 and CDR2: MNHEY, SMNVEV (reference sequence). The CDR3 has 15 amino acids. J lost 1 base, V lost 6 bases, and 5 bases had no gene match. CDR3 sequence (DNA): TGTGCCAGCAGGCAAAGGACAGGGAACACCGGGGAGCTGTTTTTT. Translating it yields CASRQRTGNTGELFF.

This chain links TRBV2 with TRBJ2-2; 13 bases map to TRBD2. This CDR3 region has 17 residues. The trim removed 5 bases at V and 6 bases at J, leaving 9 bases unmatched. Germline CDR1 SNHLY, CDR2 FYNNEI. CDR3 in DNA: TGTGCCAGCAGTCGCACTAGCGGGAGGGTCGGCGCCGGGGAGCTGTTTTTT. Amino acid sequence: CASSRTSGRVGAGELFF.

The V and J genes are TRBV6-5 and TRBJ2-1; 10 nucleotides line up with TRBD2. CDR1 and CDR2 (germline): MNHEY, SVGAGI. This CDR3 has 16 residues. Trimming took 2 bases from V and 9 from J; bases not matched to a gene: 10. The CDR3 here is CASSYVASGRGSEQFF. Here the CDR3 DNA reads TGTGCCAGCAGTTACGTCGCTAGCGGGAGAGGGAGTGAGCAGTTCTTC.

Details on this clone: Other DNA sequences from this sample encode an identical CDR3 as well. V is TRBV29-1 and J is TRBJ2-1; the D is unclear. CDR1 is SQVTM and CDR2 is ANQGSEA in the germline V gene. CDR3 size: 10 residues. Trimming left V 4 bases short and J 5 bases short, with 3 bases between. DNA of the CDR3: TGCAGCGTTGCAAACAATGAGCAGTTCTTC. Its protein product is CSVANNEQFF.

The rearrangement links TRBV21-1 to TRBJ2-7; the tabulated D call, TRBD1, remains unverified against the DNA. TRBV21-1 is a recognized pseudogene. The CDR3 is made up of 16 amino acids. The CDR3 nucleotides are TGTGCCAGCAGCAAGTTAACAGGTTCCCATTACTACGAGCAGTACTTC. It specifies CASSKLTGSHYYEQYF.

The chain has TRBV4-1 and TRBJ2-1; 8 nucleotides agree with TRBD2. The CDR3 is made up of 16 amino acids. Losses at the gene ends were 6 bases for V and 5 bases for J; bases not matched to a gene: 12. In germline, CDR1 is MGHRA, CDR2 YSYEKL. CDR3 sequence reads: CASRQMSGGGDNEQFF. In DNA form, the CDR3 reads TGCGCCAGCAGACAAATGAGCGGGGGAGGCGACAATGAGCAGTTCTTC.

This chain joins TRBV4-1 and TRBJ2-5, with 9 bases matching TRBD2. The DNA matches TRBJ2-7 better at its end, which makes the J call doubtful. The CDR3 length is 15 residues. Per germline, CDR1 MGHRA and CDR2 YSYEKL. CDR3 residues: CASSQTGLAGAEQYF. The CDR3, as DNA: TGCGCCAGCAGCCAAACGGGACTAGCCGGGGCCGAGCAGTACTTC.

The chain links TRBV15 to TRBJ2-1, with 8 bases lining up with TRBD1. Germline V gene lookup returns CDR1 LNHNV and CDR2 YYDKDF (reference sequence). J gave up 4 bases and V 2 bases, and 7 bases lay outside the gene matches. The CDR3 has 16 residues. The DNA for the CDR3 is TGTGCCACCAGCAGACAAGACAGGGGTGGGTACAATGAGCAGTTCTTC. Protein: CATSRQDRGGYNEQFF.

To note about this clone: The sample contains more than one DNA sequence encoding this CDR3. V usage is TRBV7-2 and J usage is TRBJ2-3; D is unclear. V was shortened by 3 bases and J by 3 bases, with 7 bases between the two germline ends. CDR3 size: 13 residues. Germline assignment: CDR1 SGHTA and CDR2 FQGNSA. CDR3 sequence: CASSFPGTDTQYF. For the CDR3, the DNA is TGTGCCAGCAGCTTTCCGGGTACAGATACGCAGTATTTT.

The rearrangement joins TRBV7-6 to TRBJ2-5; D is ambiguous. The CDR3 totals 14 residues. Between the trimmed V and J ends, which lost 9 bases and 0 bases, there was a span of 14 bases. CDR1 and CDR2 (germline): SGHVS, FNYEAQ. The CDR3 spells CASLALPYQETQYF. The CDR3 nucleotides are TGTGCCAGTCTTGCTCTCCCGTACCAAGAGACCCAGTACTTC.

V gene TRBV7-2 combines with J gene TRBJ2-1; 7 bases map to TRBD2. Trimming removed 2 bases from V and 4 bases from J; junction bases left unmatched: 14. Germline V gene lookup returns CDR1 SGHTA and CDR2 FQGNSA. This CDR3 has 18 residues. CDR3 sequence (DNA): TGTGCCAGCAGCTTACAGCGGGGAGGCGGGAGAAGATACAATGAGCAGTTCTTC. This gives the protein CASSLQRGGGRRYNEQFF.

V usage is TRBV28 and J usage is TRBJ1-1; D unclear. The V and J ends lost 2 bases and 1 base respectively, with 14 bases between them. Germline V CDR1 and CDR2: MDHEN, SYDVKM. This CDR3 has 16 residues. The CDR3 spells CASSLRHTSGNTEAFF. In DNA form, the CDR3 reads TGTGCCAGCAGTTTACGCCACACCTCGGGGAACACTGAAGCTTTCTTT.

The CDR3 here is CASSLAIIQTGDYGYTF. The CDR3, as DNA: TGTGCCAGCAGCTTAGCCATAATCCAGACAGGGGACTATGGCTACACCTTC. The V and J genes are TRBV7-2 and TRBJ1-2, with 8 bases lining up with TRBD1. The germline V gene encodes CDR1 SGHTA and CDR2 FQGNSA. J was trimmed by 3 bases and V by 0 bases; bases with no gene match: 9. The CDR3 sequence is 17 residues long.